Sequencing of this TCR beta chain was carried out in a study of blood T cell repertoires in COVID-19. Clones were read by immunoSEQ multiplex PCR, and TCRdb kept only the in-frame ones, dropping some. The sample shows more than 200,000 clones, roughly 87% of them seen only once. The CDR3 covers 14 residues. The junction had 5 bases not matched to a gene; V was cut back by 3 bases and J by 9 bases. Per germline, CDR1 KGHSH and CDR2 LQKENI. The rearrangement joins TRBV18 to TRBJ1-6, with 7 bases lining up with TRBD1. The clonotype comes from a man aged 25 to 45 in a cohort exposed to, infected with or recovered from COVID-19 (not recorded which). Sample: PBMCs or T cells enriched from blood (not recorded which). In DNA form, the CDR3 reads TGTGCCAGCTCACCTCCGCCAGGGGGTTCACCCCTCCACTTT. This gives the protein CASSPPPGGSPLHF.